This entry lists 12 T cell receptor beta chains sequenced from one sample in a study of shared clonotypes between healthy human individuals. Clones were read by immunoSEQ multiplex PCR, and TCRdb kept only the in-frame ones, dropping some. The data hold 950,000 to 1,100,000 clones, with around 74% observed a single time. Sequenced: memory CD4+ T cells sorted from blood. Regarding subset: CD45RA-negative fraction. The receptors were sampled from a man younger than 35 in good health.

The chain carries TRBV6-5 and TRBJ2-5; possibly TRBD2 for D (6 bases). V was clipped by 4 bases and J by 2 bases, with 14 bases between them. The germline gives CDR1 MNHEY, CDR2 SVGAGI. CDR3 length: 15 residues. The CDR3 DNA sequence: TGTGCCAGCAGTTTCTGGTCTAGCGATCAAGAGACCCAGTACTTC. Translation: CASSFWSSDQETQYF.

This chain links TRBV7-2 with TRBJ2-7; 9 positions agree with TRBD2. This CDR3 comprises 16 residues. CDR1 SGHTA and CDR2 FQGNSA come from the germline V gene. J lost 1 base, V lost 1 base, and 5 bases had no gene match. CDR3 nucleotides: TGTGCCAGCAGCTTAGAGGCGACTAGCGGTTCCTACGAGCAGTACTTC. This gives the protein CASSLEATSGSYEQYF.

The chain links TRBV10-1 to TRBJ2-1; D not certain. From germline, CDR1 is WNHNN and CDR2 SYGVQD (reference sequence). V shed 10 bases and J shed 0 bases, with 10 bases lying between them. The CDR3 is 13 residues long. DNA of the CDR3: TGCGCCATGACCCTGAGCTCCTACAATGAGCAGTTCTTC. This translates into CAMTLSSYNEQFF.

The rearrangement uses TRBV25-1 and TRBJ2-1, with 7 bases identical to TRBD1. The germline V gene encodes CDR1 MGHDK and CDR2 SYGVNS. CDR3 length equals 15 residues. The V segment lost 6 bases and the J segment 4 bases; nucleotides outside the gene matches: 9. The CDR3: CASSQTGAVYNEQFF. The DNA of the CDR3 is TGTGCCAGCAGCCAAACAGGGGCGGTTTACAATGAGCAGTTCTTC.

The rearrangement uses TRBV15 and TRBJ1-1; 9 bases fit TRBD1. The CDR3 loop spans 13 amino acids. The germline V gene encodes CDR1 LNHNV and CDR2 YYDKDF (reference sequence). J was trimmed by 5 bases and V by 6 bases; bases with no gene match: 4. This CDR3 reads CATRTTGGTEAFF. DNA of the CDR3: TGTGCCACCAGAACGACAGGGGGTACTGAAGCTTTCTTT.

This chain uses TRBV19 with TRBJ1-6; maybe TRBD1 (6 bases). The length of the CDR3 is 14 residues. V was pared by 3 bases and J by 4 bases, with 7 bases between. Germline V lookup: CDR1 LNHDA, CDR2 SQIVND (reference sequence). The CDR3, as DNA: TGTGCCAGTAGTATGGACAGATATAATTCACCCCTCCACTTT. Translating gives CASSMDRYNSPLHF.

The rearrangement links TRBV7-2 to TRBJ1-1; D not certain. Germline V gene sequence: CDR1 SGHTA, CDR2 FQGNSA. The CDR3 covers 13 residues. V lost 5 bases and J 11 bases, leaving 18 bases between the germline ends. In nucleotides, the CDR3 is TGTGCCAGCAGCCCCGAGAGGCAGCTGTCGGCTTTCTTT. This encodes CASSPERQLSAFF.

The chain recombines TRBV9 with TRBJ1-5; possibly TRBD1 for D (5 bases). Germline CDR1 SGDLS, CDR2 YYNGEE. V lost 4 bases and J 3 bases, leaving 14 bases between the germline ends. The CDR3 is 15 residues long. CDR3 sequence: CASSPSPGNNQPQHF. The CDR3 DNA reads TGTGCCAGCAGCCCGAGCCCAGGGAACAATCAGCCCCAGCATTTT.

The gene calls are TRBV6-1 and TRBJ1-1; no clear D. CDR3 size: 13 residues. V was cut by 10 bases and J by 2 bases, with 14 bases left in between. Germline V lookup: CDR1 MNHNS, CDR2 SASEGT. The CDR3: CATNLVVNTEAFF. The CDR3 DNA is TGTGCCACAAACCTAGTGGTAAACACTGAAGCTTTCTTT.

This clone appeared a few times. This sequence joins TRBV7-2 and TRBJ2-6; the D is unclear. This CDR3 is 13 amino acids long. The V gene lost 7 bases and the J gene lost 0 bases, with 4 bases spanning the gap. Germline CDR1 SGHTA, CDR2 FQGNSA. The CDR3: CASTLSGANVLTF. Written as DNA, the CDR3 is TGTGCCAGCACTCTCTCTGGGGCCAACGTCCTGACTTTC.

This sequence joins TRBV29-1 and TRBJ2-2, with TRBD2 matching over 8 bases. The length of the CDR3 is 17 residues. Germline V gene sequence: CDR1 SQVTM, CDR2 ANQGSEA. The V and J ends lost 4 bases and 6 bases, in that order; junction bases with no gene match: 16. The DNA of the CDR3 is TGCAGCGTTGGGGCGGGGACTAACGGGAGGGCCGCCGGGGAGCTGTTTTTT. Translating it yields CSVGAGTNGRAAGELFF.

The chain recombines TRBV6-5 with TRBJ1-5; D is unclear. CDR1 MNHEY and CDR2 SVGAGI come from the germline V gene. The CDR3 runs 12 residues. With 5 bases removed from V and 4 bases from J, the gap between germline ends came to 6 bases. The CDR3 sequence: CASSTANQPQHF. CDR3 nucleotides: TGTGCCAGCAGTACAGCAAATCAGCCCCAGCATTTT.